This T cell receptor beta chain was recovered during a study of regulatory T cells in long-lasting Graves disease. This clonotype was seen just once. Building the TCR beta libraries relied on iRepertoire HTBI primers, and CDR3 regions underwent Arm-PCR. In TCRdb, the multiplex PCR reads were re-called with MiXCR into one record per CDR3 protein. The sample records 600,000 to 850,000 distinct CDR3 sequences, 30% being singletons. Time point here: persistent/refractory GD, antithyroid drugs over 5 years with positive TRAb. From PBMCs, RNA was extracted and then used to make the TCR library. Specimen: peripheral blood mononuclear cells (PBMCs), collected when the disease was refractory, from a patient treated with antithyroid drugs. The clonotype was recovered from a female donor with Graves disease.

This chain's CDR3 is CASSPGLAGGRNEQFF. The CDR3 DNA reads as TGCGCCAGCAGCCCGGGACTAGCGGGAGGGCGGAATGAGCAGTTCTTC. The rearrangement links TRBV5-1 to TRBJ2-1; TRBD2 matches at 16 bases. CDR1 SGHRS and CDR2 YFSETQ come from the germline V gene. The V and J ends lost 4 bases and 7 bases, in that order; junction bases with no gene match: 5. The CDR3 spans 16 residues.